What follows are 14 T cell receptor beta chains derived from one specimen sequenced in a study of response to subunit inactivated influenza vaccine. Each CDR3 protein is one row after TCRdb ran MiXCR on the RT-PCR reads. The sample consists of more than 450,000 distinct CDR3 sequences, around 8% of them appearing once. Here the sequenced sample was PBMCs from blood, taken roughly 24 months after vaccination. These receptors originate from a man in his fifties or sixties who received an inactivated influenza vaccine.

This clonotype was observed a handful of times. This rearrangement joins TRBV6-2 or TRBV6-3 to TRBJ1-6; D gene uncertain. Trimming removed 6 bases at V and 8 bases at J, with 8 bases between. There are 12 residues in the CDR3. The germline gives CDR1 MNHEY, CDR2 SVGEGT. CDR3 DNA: TGTGCCAGCAGCGGGTCTGATTCACCCCTCCACTTT. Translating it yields CASSGSDSPLHF.

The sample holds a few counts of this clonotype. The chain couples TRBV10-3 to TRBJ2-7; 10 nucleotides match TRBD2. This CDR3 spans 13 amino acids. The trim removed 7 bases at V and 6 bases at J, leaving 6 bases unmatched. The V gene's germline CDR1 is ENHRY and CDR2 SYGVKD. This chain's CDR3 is CAITQREGGEQYF. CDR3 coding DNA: TGTGCCATCACCCAGCGGGAGGGGGGCGAGCAGTACTTC.

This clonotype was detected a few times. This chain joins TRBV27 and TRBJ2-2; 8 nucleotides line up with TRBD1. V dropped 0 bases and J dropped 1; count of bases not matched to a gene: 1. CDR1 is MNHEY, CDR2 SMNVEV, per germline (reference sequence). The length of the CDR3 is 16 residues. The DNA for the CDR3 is TGTGCCAGCAGTTTATCGGGGACAGGGAACACCGGGGAGCTGTTTTTT. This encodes CASSLSGTGNTGELFF.

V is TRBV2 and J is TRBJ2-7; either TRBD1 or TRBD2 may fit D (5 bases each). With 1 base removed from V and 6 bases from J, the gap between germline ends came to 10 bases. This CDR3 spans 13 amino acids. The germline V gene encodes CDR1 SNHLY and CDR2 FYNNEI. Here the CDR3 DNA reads TGTGCCAGCAGTGAAGAGGGACGGAGCGAGCAGTACTTC. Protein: CASSEEGRSEQYF.

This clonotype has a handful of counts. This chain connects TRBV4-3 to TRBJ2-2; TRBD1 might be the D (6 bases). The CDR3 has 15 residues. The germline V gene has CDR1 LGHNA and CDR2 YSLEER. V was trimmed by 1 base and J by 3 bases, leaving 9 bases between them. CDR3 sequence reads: CASSQVRGYTGELFF. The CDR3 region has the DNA TGCGCCAGCAGCCAAGTCAGGGGTTACACCGGGGAGCTGTTTTTT.

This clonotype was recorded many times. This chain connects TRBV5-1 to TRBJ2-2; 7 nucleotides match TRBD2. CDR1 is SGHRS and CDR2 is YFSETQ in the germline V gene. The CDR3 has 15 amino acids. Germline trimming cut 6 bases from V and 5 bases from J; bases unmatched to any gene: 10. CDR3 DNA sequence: TGCGCCAGCAAGCGTCGGGGGGACTCAACCGGGGAGCTGTTTTTT. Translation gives CASKRRGDSTGELFF. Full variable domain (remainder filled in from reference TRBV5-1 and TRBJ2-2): KAGVTQTPRYLIKTRGQQVTLSCSPISGHRSVSWYQQTPGQGLQFLFEYFSETQRNKGNFPGRFSGRQFSNSRSEMNVSTLELGDSALYLCASKRRGDSTGELFFGEGSRLTVL.

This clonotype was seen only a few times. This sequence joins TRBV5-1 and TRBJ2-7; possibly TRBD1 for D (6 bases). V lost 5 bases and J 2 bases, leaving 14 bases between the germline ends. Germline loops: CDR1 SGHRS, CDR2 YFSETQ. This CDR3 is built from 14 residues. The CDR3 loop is CASRREQGTYEQYF. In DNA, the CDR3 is TGCGCCAGCAGAAGGGAGCAGGGGACCTACGAGCAGTACTTC.

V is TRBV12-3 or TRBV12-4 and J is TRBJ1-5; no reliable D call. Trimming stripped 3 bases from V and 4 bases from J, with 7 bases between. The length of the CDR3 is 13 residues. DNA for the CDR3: TGTGCCAGCAGTTTTGCAACTAATCAGCCCCAGCATTTT. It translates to CASSFATNQPQHF.

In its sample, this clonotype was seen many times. The CDR3 DNA reads as TGCAGCGTTGAAAGAACTAGCACAGATACGCAGTATTTT. It encodes CSVERTSTDTQYF. V gene TRBV29-1 combines with J gene TRBJ2-3; the D is unclear. With 2 bases removed from V and 0 bases from J, the gap between germline ends came to 6 bases. Germline V CDR1 and CDR2: SQVTM, ANQGSEA. This CDR3 contains 13 residues.

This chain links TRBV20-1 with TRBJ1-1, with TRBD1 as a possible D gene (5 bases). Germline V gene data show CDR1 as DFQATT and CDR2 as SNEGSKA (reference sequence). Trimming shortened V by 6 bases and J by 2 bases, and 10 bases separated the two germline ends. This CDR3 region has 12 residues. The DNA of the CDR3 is TGCAGTGCGTTGACAGCTAACACTGAAGCTTTCTTT. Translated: CSALTANTEAFF.

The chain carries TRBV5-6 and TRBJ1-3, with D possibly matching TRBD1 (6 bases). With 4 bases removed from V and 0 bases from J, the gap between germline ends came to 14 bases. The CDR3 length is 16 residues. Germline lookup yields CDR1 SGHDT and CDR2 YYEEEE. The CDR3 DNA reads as TGTGCCAGCAGCGTTACCGGGACAAGCTCTGGAAACACCATATATTTT. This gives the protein CASSVTGTSSGNTIYF.

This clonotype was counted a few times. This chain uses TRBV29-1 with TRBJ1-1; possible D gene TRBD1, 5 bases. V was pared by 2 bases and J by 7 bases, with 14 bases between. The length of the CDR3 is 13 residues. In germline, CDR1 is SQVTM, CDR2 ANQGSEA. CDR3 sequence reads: CSVESARDREAFF. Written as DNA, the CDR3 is TGCAGCGTTGAATCTGCCCGGGACCGTGAAGCTTTCTTT.

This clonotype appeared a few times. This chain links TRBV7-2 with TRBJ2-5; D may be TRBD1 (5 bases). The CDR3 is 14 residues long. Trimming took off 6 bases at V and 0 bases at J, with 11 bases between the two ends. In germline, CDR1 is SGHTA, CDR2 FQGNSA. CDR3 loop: CASSSQVNQETQYF. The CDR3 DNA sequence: TGTGCCAGCAGTTCACAGGTTAACCAAGAGACCCAGTACTTC.

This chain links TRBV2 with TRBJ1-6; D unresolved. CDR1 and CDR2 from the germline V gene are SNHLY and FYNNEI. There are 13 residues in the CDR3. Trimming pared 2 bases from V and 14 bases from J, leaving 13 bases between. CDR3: CASSEKPTPTLHF. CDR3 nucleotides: TGTGCCAGCAGTGAAAAACCGACGCCTACCCTCCACTTT. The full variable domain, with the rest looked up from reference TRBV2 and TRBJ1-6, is EPEVTQTPSHQVTQMGQEVILRCVPISNHLYFYWYRQILGQKVEFLVSFYNNEISEKSEIFDDQFSVERPDGSNFTLKIRSTKLEDSAMYFCASSEKPTPTLHFGNGTRLTVT.